The 16 T cell receptor beta chains reported below all come from one sample, sequenced in a study of regulatory T cells in long-lasting Graves disease (dated by TCRdb to the early 2020s). The sample's time point label, in plain terms: newly diagnosed GD, antithyroid drugs for less than 3 months. For both TCR sequencing and RNA sequencing, RNA was extracted from PBMCs using TRIzol. Library generation was performed with multiplex PCR. Sequencer: Illumina HiSeq 4000. To build TCR beta libraries, CDR3 regions were amplified by Arm-PCR using iRepertoire HTBI primers. The public reads were run again by TCRdb, first through fastp at Q25 and then through MiXCR, and only productive beta chains were kept. When rows share a CDR3 protein, they turn into one entry using the most common DNA and genes. Within this sample are 350,000 to 450,000 distinct CDR3 sequences, with approximately 15% of them counted one time only. 25% to 30% of the sample comes from the top ten.

This sample was also put to use in a study of T cells in Graves' hyperthyroidism and ophthalmopathy.

The source material was peripheral blood mononuclear cells (PBMCs), sampled at new diagnosis, from a patient treated with antithyroid drugs. The receptors derive from a man in his forties with Graves disease. Donor details come from another sample of the same person, matched by shared clones.

This clonotype was found many times. This chain uses TRBV3-1 with TRBJ2-2; D uncertain. Germline assignment: CDR1 LGHDT and CDR2 YNNKEL (reference sequence). The CDR3 extends over 14 amino acids. The V end was cut by 2 bases, the J end by 4 bases, with 8 bases between. The CDR3 here is CASSQWHFTGELFF. Here the CDR3 DNA reads TGTGCCAGCAGCCAATGGCATTTCACCGGGGAGCTGTTTTTT.

The V gene is TRBV6-1, the J gene TRBJ2-2; TRBD2 is a possible D gene (5 bases). The CDR3 runs to 16 residues. Germline CDR1 reads MNHNS; CDR2 reads SASEGT. Trimming stripped 6 bases from V and 3 bases from J, with 17 bases between. The CDR3 loop reads CASRGRRGRDTGELFF. The CDR3 DNA follows: TGTGCCAGCAGGGGCCGGAGAGGGCGAGACACCGGGGAGCTGTTTTTT.

This clonotype was counted only a few times. The genes are TRBV3-1 and TRBJ1-5; D is uncertain. The V and J ends lost 1 base and 11 bases respectively, with 12 bases between them. In germline, CDR1 is LGHDT, CDR2 YNNKEL (reference sequence). CDR3 length: 13 amino acids. For the CDR3, the DNA is TGTGCCAGCAGCCAAGGGTCGGGGTCGGCCCAGCATTTT. The encoded protein is CASSQGSGSAQHF.

This clonotype was observed at least ten times. The chain joins TRBV20-1 to TRBJ1-5; TRBD1 matches at 9 bases. The CDR3 has 17 amino acids. The V and J ends lost 0 bases and 7 bases, in that order; junction bases with no gene match: 13. Per the germline V gene, CDR1 is DFQATT and CDR2 is SNEGSKA (reference sequence). The CDR3, as DNA: TGCAGTGCTAGAGATCCAGGGGGACAGGGAGGCAGGCAGCCCCAGCATTTT. It translates to CSARDPGGQGGRQPQHF.

The chain has TRBV2 and TRBJ2-2, with D possibly being TRBD1 or TRBD2 (6 bases each). Looked up from germline, CDR1 is SNHLY and CDR2 is FYNNEI. The CDR3 spans 12 residues. CDR3 bases: TGTGCTAGAAGGGGGGCCGTCGGGGAGCTGTTTTTT. Translation gives CARRGAVGELFF. Using reference TRBV2 and TRBJ2-2 for the parts outside the CDR3, the full variable domain is EPEVTQTPSHQVTQMGQEVILRCVPISNHLYFYWYRQILGQKVEFLVSFYNNEISEKSEIFDDQFSVERPDGSNFTLKIRSTKLEDSAMYFCARRGAVGELFFGEGSRLTVL.

This clonotype has ten or more counts. The gene calls are TRBV6-1 and TRBJ2-3; tentative D call: TRBD2 (5 bases). Per the germline V gene, CDR1 is MNHNS and CDR2 is SASEGT. The length of the CDR3 is 13 residues. Trimming took off 4 bases at V and 8 bases at J, with 13 bases between the two ends. CDR3 bases: TGTGCCAGCAGTGGGTATTGGGAGCCTACGCAGTATTTT. Its translation is CASSGYWEPTQYF.

Comments on this clonotype: A read error is likely here: a far larger clone is one base away. The CDR3 bases are TGTGCCAGCAGCTTGCGCTGGGCCACTGAAGCTTTCTTT. It is translated as CASSLRWATEAFF. The gene calls are TRBV7-2 and TRBJ1-1; D is unresolved. CDR1 SGHTA and CDR2 FQGNSA come from the germline V gene. Trimming took 3 bases from V and 4 from J, leaving 9 bases between them. This CDR3 comprises 13 residues. The variable domain in full, with the rest retrieved from reference TRBV7-2 and TRBJ1-1, is GAGVSQSPSNKVTEKGKDVELRCDPISGHTALYWYRQSLGQGLEFLIYFQGNSAPDKSGLPSDRFSAERTGGSVSTLTIQRTQQEDSAVYLCASSLRWATEAFFGQGTRLTVV.

In DNA form, the CDR3 reads TGTGCCAGCTCCATGACGGGGGGCGGCGGGGGCTACACCTTC. Translated, it gives CASSMTGGGGGYTF. V and J are TRBV2 and TRBJ1-2; D may be TRBD1 (6 bases). The V gene's germline CDR1 is SNHLY and CDR2 FYNNEI. There are 14 residues in the CDR3. V shed 8 bases and J shed 8 bases, with 21 bases lying between them.

This clonotype was found a few times. At one end, the junction sequence differs from germline, possibly due to a read error. V usage is TRBV5-6 and J usage is TRBJ1-2, with a weak D call TRBD1 (6 bases). Looked up from germline, CDR1 is SGHDT and CDR2 is YYEEEE. The CDR3 has 18 amino acids. The CDR3 protein is CASSLGGQATRKNYGYTF. CDR3 coding DNA: TGTGCCAGCAGTTTGGGGGGGCAGGCTACTCGAAAAAACTATGGCTACACCTTC.

This clonotype was seen many times. The rearrangement links TRBV3-1 to TRBJ1-1; no clear D gene. The germline gives CDR1 LGHDT, CDR2 YNNKEL (reference sequence). This CDR3 has 13 residues. Trimming cost V 1 base and J 5 bases, with 8 bases left between them. The chain's CDR3 is CASSQGRRTEAFF. In DNA, the CDR3 is TGTGCCAGCAGCCAAGGGCGCAGGACTGAAGCTTTCTTT.

This rearrangement joins TRBV5-5 to TRBJ1-2; TRBD1 is a possible D gene (5 bases). Germline V gene sequence: CDR1 SGHKS, CDR2 YYEKEE (reference sequence). Trimming cost V 6 bases and J 3 bases, with 12 bases left between them. The CDR3 has 13 residues. The chain's CDR3 is CASTAGWYYGYTF. In DNA form, the CDR3 reads TGTGCCAGCACAGCAGGGTGGTACTATGGCTACACCTTC.

In its sample, this clonotype was seen many times. The DNA for the CDR3 is TGTGCCAGCAGCGGATCAGGGAACACTGAAGCTTTCTTT. It yields the protein CASSGSGNTEAFF. The chain links TRBV7-8 to TRBJ1-1; no clear D. Trimming pared 5 bases from V and 1 base from J, leaving 8 bases between. This CDR3 has 13 amino acids. In germline, CDR1 is SGHVS, CDR2 FQNEAQ. Full variable domain (remainder filled in from reference TRBV7-8 and TRBJ1-1): GAGVSQSPRYKVAKRGQDVALRCDPISGHVSLFWYQQALGQGPEFLTYFQNEAQLDKSGLPSDRFFAERPEGSVSTLKIQRTQQEDSAVYLCASSGSGNTEAFFGQGTRLTVV.

This clonotype was recorded at least ten times. The rearrangement uses TRBV28 and TRBJ1-2; D remains ambiguous. V was pared by 4 bases and J by 5 bases, with 14 bases between. The CDR3 loop spans 14 amino acids. Germline CDR1 is MDHEN and CDR2 is SYDVKM. This CDR3 reads CASSSGTPGYGYTF. The CDR3 DNA is TGTGCCAGCAGTTCCGGTACCCCCGGGTATGGCTACACCTTC.

This clonotype occurred a few times. The chain combines TRBV3-1 with TRBJ1-3; D remains unclear. The CDR3 loop spans 14 amino acids. CDR1 and CDR2 (germline): LGHDT, YNNKEL (reference sequence). V gave up 4 bases and J gave up 2 bases, with 9 bases separating them. The CDR3, as DNA: TGTGCCAGCAGCCTCCCGGGGACTGGAAACACCATATATTTT. The encoded protein is CASSLPGTGNTIYF. The full variable domain, with the rest looked up from reference TRBV3-1 and TRBJ1-3, is DTAVSQTPKYLVTQMGNDKSIKCEQNLGHDTMYWYKQDSKKFLKIMFSYNNKELIINETVPNRFSPKSPDKAHLNLHINSLELGDSAVYFCASSLPGTGNTIYFGEGSWLTVV.

As regards this clonotype: A much more abundant neighbour one base away suggests this may be a read error. The rearrangement links TRBV2 to TRBJ2-2; 7 bases align to TRBD1. This CDR3 has 14 residues. Germline V gene lookup returns CDR1 SNHLY and CDR2 FYNNEI. This chain's CDR3 is CASSYRGATGKLFF. DNA of the CDR3: TGTGCCAGCAGTTACAGGGGAGCCACCGGGAAGCTGTTTTTT.

This clonotype was counted many times. V usage is TRBV2 and J usage is TRBJ2-5; D remains unclear. Trimming left V 6 bases short and J 0 bases short, with 2 bases between. CDR1 is SNHLY and CDR2 is FYNNEI in the germline V gene. The CDR3 sequence is 11 residues long. CDR3 protein: CASRDQETQYF. The CDR3 nucleotides are TGTGCCAGCAGGGACCAAGAGACCCAGTACTTC. The full variable domain, its missing parts supplied by reference TRBV2 and TRBJ2-5, is EPEVTQTPSHQVTQMGQEVILRCVPISNHLYFYWYRQILGQKVEFLVSFYNNEISEKSEIFDDQFSVERPDGSNFTLKIRSTKLEDSAMYFCASRDQETQYFGPGTRLLVL.